Presented here are 25 T cell receptor beta chains from one specimen sequenced in a study of T cells in Graves' hyperthyroidism and ophthalmopathy. RNA transcripts gave rise to amplified TCR beta CDR3 regions. RT-PCR in the first round (using the HTBI primer set) targeted the TCR CDR3. TCRdb recomputed calls from the multiplex PCR reads with MiXCR, one row per CDR3 protein. The sample contains 200,000 to 250,000 distinct CDR3 sequences, roughly 17% of which appear only once. Sample: blood. Receptors were obtained from a woman aged 18-35 years with Graves' ophthalmopathy.

This clonotype was counted ten times or more. The V and J genes are TRBV10-2 and TRBJ1-1, with 7 bases fitting TRBD1. The V segment lost 6 bases and the J segment 6 bases; nucleotides outside the gene matches: 7. Germline-derived CDR1 and CDR2 are WSHSY and SAAADI. CDR3 length: 13 amino acids. The CDR3 region is CASRNQGGAEAFF. The CDR3 nucleotides read TGCGCCAGCAGAAACCAGGGGGGGGCTGAAGCTTTCTTT.

The rearrangement joins TRBV28 to TRBJ2-3, with 14 bases that match TRBD2. The length of the CDR3 is 17 residues. The germline V gene has CDR1 MDHEN and CDR2 SYDVKM. V lost 2 bases, J lost 2 bases, and 3 bases stayed unmatched. This CDR3 is CASSLGTSGSYTDTQYF. CDR3 in DNA: TGTGCCAGCAGTTTAGGGACTAGCGGGAGTTACACAGATACGCAGTATTTT.

This clonotype was counted at least ten times. The V call is TRBV20-1, the J call TRBJ1-2; 7 bases align to TRBD1. Trimming took 5 bases from V and 8 from J; bases not matched to a gene: 14. CDR1 DFQATT and CDR2 SNEGSKA come from the germline V gene (reference sequence). The CDR3 is 14 amino acids. This chain's CDR3 is CSAPLRRTGVGYTF. The CDR3 coding sequence is TGCAGTGCTCCTCTCCGGCGTACAGGGGTCGGCTACACCTTC.

This clonotype was recorded many times. V usage is TRBV7-6 and J usage is TRBJ1-2; D remains ambiguous. Germline-derived CDR1 and CDR2 are SGHVS and FNYEAQ. V lost 3 bases and J 4 bases, leaving 18 bases between the germline ends. This CDR3 has 16 residues. The CDR3 DNA sequence: TGTGCCAGCAGCTTGAATGGTAGACTCGACTTCTATGGCTACACCTTC. Translated: CASSLNGRLDFYGYTF.

V is TRBV20-1 and J is TRBJ2-7, with no clear D. The CDR3 extends over 14 amino acids. Germline V CDR1 and CDR2: DFQATT, SNEGSKA (reference sequence). Trimming pared 1 base from V and 0 bases from J, leaving 10 bases between. This CDR3 is CSARAGRNSYEQYF. Written as DNA, the CDR3 is TGCAGTGCTAGAGCCGGACGCAACTCCTACGAGCAGTACTTC.

The chain employs TRBV6-2 or TRBV6-3 and TRBJ2-1, with 10 bases that match TRBD2. CDR1 and CDR2 (germline): MNHEY, SVGEGT. J lost 7 bases, V lost 5 bases, and 11 bases had no gene match. CDR3 length: 16 amino acids. CDR3 nucleotides: TGTGCCAGCAGTGGGGGAACTAGCGGGATTGTAAATGAGCAGTTCTTC. This gives the protein CASSGGTSGIVNEQFF.

This clonotype was picked up one time. The chain carries TRBV27 and TRBJ1-2, with TRBD1 matching over 7 bases. The CDR3 runs 16 residues. Germline CDR1 reads MNHEY; CDR2 reads SMNVEV (reference sequence). J was trimmed by 5 bases and V by 5 bases; bases with no gene match: 14. CDR3 residues: CASSQRGQDRLYGYTF. CDR3 nucleotides: TGTGCCAGCAGTCAAAGAGGACAGGATCGCCTGTATGGCTACACCTTC.

This clonotype was found once. A much more abundant neighbour one base away suggests this may be a read error. The V call is TRBV11-1, the J call TRBJ2-1, with 9 bases that match TRBD2. The V gene end was trimmed by 5 bases and the J gene end by 9 bases; junction bases not matched to a gene: 17. There are 17 residues in the CDR3. Germline V gives CDR1 SGHAT, CDR2 FQDESV (reference sequence). CDR3 in DNA: TGTGCCAGCAGCGATAGCGGGGGCGGGGGGTTTTACCTTGAGCAGTTCTTC. It translates to CASSDSGGGGFYLEQFF.

This clonotype was detected ten times or more. The rearrangement joins TRBV11-2 to TRBJ2-3; D remains unclear. Trimming shortened V by 1 base and J by 4 bases, and 6 bases separated the two germline ends. Germline V gives CDR1 SGHAT, CDR2 FQNNGV. The CDR3 is made up of 13 amino acids. The CDR3 bases are TGTGCCAGCAGCTTAGGTTTGGCAGATACGCAGTATTTT. Translated, it gives CASSLGLADTQYF. Variable domain in full (rest from reference TRBV11-2 and TRBJ2-3): EAGVAQSPRYKIIEKRQSVAFWCNPISGHATLYWYQQILGQGPKLLIQFQNNGVVDDSQLPKDRFSAERLKGVDSTLKIQPAKLEDSAVYLCASSLGLADTQYFGPGTRLTVL.

This clonotype was seen many times. The chain recombines TRBV18 with TRBJ1-3; D is uncertain. In germline, CDR1 is KGHSH, CDR2 LQKENI. CDR3 size: 15 residues. Trimming cost V 3 bases and J 0 bases, with 9 bases left between them. CDR3 region: CASSPYGVSGNTIYF. Here the CDR3 DNA reads TGTGCCAGCTCACCTTACGGGGTCTCTGGAAACACCATATATTTT.

This clonotype was seen at least ten times. The genes are TRBV2 and TRBJ2-7; 9 positions agree with TRBD1. The CDR3 has 13 amino acids. With 6 bases clipped from V and 5 bases from J, the junction kept 5 bases outside the gene matches. Germline V gene sequence: CDR1 SNHLY, CDR2 FYNNEI. CDR3 residues: CASRDRGPNEQYF. The CDR3 region has the DNA TGTGCCAGCAGGGACAGGGGTCCCAACGAGCAGTACTTC.

This clonotype was recorded many times. The J gene is TRBJ2-7, the V gene TRBV28; possibly TRBD2 for D (5 bases). V shed 2 bases and J shed 6 bases, with 11 bases lying between them. The germline V gene encodes CDR1 MDHEN and CDR2 SYDVKM. This CDR3 is built from 13 residues. For the CDR3, the DNA is TGTGCCAGCAGTTTACTCCGAGAGGGCGAGCAGTACTTC. Translated, it gives CASSLLREGEQYF.

This clonotype was observed many times. The chain employs TRBV19 and TRBJ2-1, with 7 bases identical to TRBD2. The CDR3 covers 16 residues. CDR1 is LNHDA and CDR2 is SQIVND in the germline V gene (reference sequence). Trimming removed 4 bases from V and 2 bases from J; junction bases left unmatched: 8. The CDR3 DNA sequence: TGTGCCAGTAGTAGCGACGGGAGGATGACCTACAATGAGCAGTTCTTC. Its protein product is CASSSDGRMTYNEQFF.

This clonotype was detected only a few times. A much larger clone lies a single base off, so this may be a read error. The chain is built from TRBV20-1 and TRBJ1-5; D might be TRBD1 (5 bases). This CDR3 has 15 amino acids. Trimming took 5 bases from V and 1 from J, leaving 15 bases between them. Germline loops: CDR1 DFQATT, CDR2 SNEGSKA (reference sequence). The CDR3 DNA is TGCAGTGCTTGGGGCAGGGTAGGGAGCAATCAGCCCCAGCATTTT. Its protein product is CSAWGRVGSNQPQHF.

This clonotype was observed many times. The chain employs TRBV13 and TRBJ1-1; unclear D gene. CDR3 length: 14 residues. Trimming cost V 5 bases and J 5 bases, with 15 bases left between them. Germline V gives CDR1 PRHDT, CDR2 FYEKMQ (reference sequence). The CDR3 loop reads CASSPLTEKTEAFF. CDR3 nucleotide sequence: TGTGCCAGCAGCCCACTAACAGAGAAGACTGAAGCTTTCTTT.

This clonotype was recorded many times. J is TRBJ1-1 and V is TRBV30, with D unresolved. Germline V CDR1 and CDR2: GTSNPN, SVGIG (reference sequence). Trimming removed 3 bases at V and 7 bases at J, with 15 bases between. The CDR3 loop spans 13 amino acids. CDR3: CAWRPDGTSEAFF. CDR3 DNA sequence: TGTGCCTGGAGACCGGACGGAACCAGTGAAGCTTTCTTT.

The sample holds many counts of this clonotype. The gene calls are TRBV6-1 and TRBJ1-2, with D perhaps matching TRBD1 (6 bases). The V end lost 4 bases, the J end lost 2 bases, and 11 bases lay between the germline ends. The CDR3 has 14 residues. Looked up from germline, CDR1 is MNHNS and CDR2 is SASEGT. The chain's CDR3 is CASSAGVRNYGYTF. For the CDR3, the DNA is TGTGCCAGCAGTGCAGGGGTTAGGAACTATGGCTACACCTTC.

This clonotype occurred many times. This chain connects TRBV7-8 to TRBJ1-1, with 8 bases identical to TRBD1. The trim removed 5 bases at V and 7 bases at J, leaving 12 bases unmatched. Germline V gives CDR1 SGHVS, CDR2 FQNEAQ. CDR3 length: 15 amino acids. The CDR3 DNA sequence: TGTGCCAGCAGCCCGCGCCAGACAGGGGTCTATGAAGCTTTCTTT. Residues: CASSPRQTGVYEAFF.

This clonotype was recorded many times. The rearrangement uses TRBV18 and TRBJ2-5; maybe TRBD2 (6 bases). The CDR3 extends over 14 amino acids. Germline V CDR1 and CDR2: KGHSH, LQKENI. Trimming cost V 2 bases and J 4 bases, with 11 bases left between them. CDR3 protein: CASSPTREVETQYF. For the CDR3, the DNA is TGTGCCAGCTCACCAACGAGGGAGGTAGAGACCCAGTACTTC.

The table lists this clonotype with a count of one. This rearrangement joins TRBV10-3 to TRBJ1-5; tentative D call: TRBD1 (6 bases). Trimming stripped 3 bases from V and 0 bases from J, with 12 bases between. Per the germline V gene, CDR1 is ENHRY and CDR2 is SYGVKD. The CDR3 is made up of 16 amino acids. CDR3 sequence: CAISDGTRYSNQPQHF. In DNA, the CDR3 is TGTGCCATCAGTGATGGGACACGCTATAGCAATCAGCCCCAGCATTTT.

This clonotype has more than one count but fewer than ten. The CDR3: CASSLQGLPNQPQHF. In DNA, the CDR3 is TGTGCCAGCAGCTTACAAGGACTGCCGAATCAGCCCCAGCATTTT. The J gene is TRBJ1-5, the V gene TRBV11-3; D remains unclear. This CDR3 comprises 15 residues. The germline gives CDR1 SGHNT, CDR2 YENEEA. Trimming left V 2 bases short and J 4 bases short, with 12 bases between.

The table lists this clonotype with a few counts. The V call is TRBV4-1, the J call TRBJ2-5; TRBD1 is a possible D gene (6 bases). Trimming removed 0 bases at V and 5 bases at J, with 16 bases between. The CDR3 length is 16 residues. Germline-derived CDR1 and CDR2 are MGHRA and YSYEKL. The CDR3 region is CASSQDRVQGGETQYF. The CDR3 DNA follows: TGCGCCAGCAGCCAAGATAGGGTACAGGGTGGGGAGACCCAGTACTTC.

The gene calls are TRBV29-1 and TRBJ2-1; 13 bases line up with TRBD2. The CDR3 is 15 amino acids. Germline V gene data show CDR1 as SQVTM and CDR2 as ANQGSEA. With 6 bases clipped from V and 10 bases from J, the junction kept 12 bases outside the gene matches. The CDR3 is CSVCLIGTSGAEQFF. The CDR3 DNA reads as TGCAGCGTCTGTTTGATCGGGACTAGCGGGGCAGAGCAGTTCTTC.

J is TRBJ2-6 and V is TRBV19; D ambiguous. CDR3 length equals 14 residues. V was trimmed by 10 bases and J by 4 bases, leaving 14 bases between them. CDR1 is LNHDA, CDR2 SQIVND, per germline (reference sequence). CDR3 sequence (DNA): TGTGCCATCGGTCCCGAAACAGGGGCCAACGTCCTGACTTTC. Translating it yields CAIGPETGANVLTF.

The chain combines TRBV7-2 with TRBJ2-1, with 15 bases that match TRBD2. This CDR3 is built from 18 residues. CDR1 is SGHTA, CDR2 FQGNSA, per germline. The junction had 8 bases not matched to a gene; V was cut back by 3 bases and J by 5 bases. DNA of the CDR3: TGTGCCAGCAGCTTCGGACTAGCGGGGGGGGGCGTGGACAATGAGCAGTTCTTC. This codes for CASSFGLAGGGVDNEQFF.